What follows is one TCR beta chain and its context. The antigen remains unidentified. With V trimmed by 3 bases and J by 4 bases, 6 bases remained unmatched. CDR1 is DFQATT, CDR2 SNEGSKA, per germline (reference sequence). The CDR3 runs to 14 residues. The sample originates from a study of CD8+CD57+ T cells in acquired aplastic anemia. For the study at large: The study obtained an average of 3.2 ug of DNA from sorted CD4+ and CD8+ cells. Findings of the study overall: Patients and controls had CD8+ Simpson's diversity values that were not significantly distinct.

Profiles of TCR beta VDJ and CDR3 were generated from a genomic DNA template. One entry per CDR3 protein, called by TCRdb with MiXCR from the reads. The sample carries 200,000 to 250,000 distinct CDR3 sequences, roughly 60% recorded once. Flow cytometry had shown expanded CD8+CD57+ cells in the patients chosen for sequencing. A severe acquired aplastic anemia diagnosis applied to all patients. No therapy had been given to the patients at the time of blood sampling. This rearrangement joins TRBV20-1 to TRBJ2-1; 7 nucleotides agree with TRBD2. This TCR was recovered from a human donor with aplastic anemia. Sequenced input: sorted CD4+, CD8+, or CD8+CD57+ T cells (not recorded which) from PBMCs. CDR3 bases: TGCAGTGCTAGTCGCGGGGGAAAGTACAATGAGCAGTTCTTC. Translation: CSASRGGKYNEQFF.